Sequencing of this T cell receptor (beta chain) was carried out in a study of T cell repertoires in ileal Crohn's disease. Study in general: About half received postoperative treatment, some 11 with thiopurines and 15 to 20 anti-TNF. Broader study findings: High-frequency clones were more common in sorted CD8 than CD4 cells.

Clones were read by immunoSEQ multiplex PCR, and TCRdb kept only the in-frame ones, dropping some. The sample carries several thousand clones, around 79% recorded once. This clone was detected only once. Its antigen is still unknown. Germline V lookup: CDR1 SGHRS, CDR2 YFSETQ. This CDR3 spans 15 amino acids. V shed 5 bases and J 1 base; nucleotides not matched to a gene: 5. Material: ileal tissue. The V and J genes are TRBV5-1 and TRBJ2-1; 8 nucleotides agree with TRBD2. The sequence was obtained from an adult with Crohn's disease. The chain's CDR3 is CASSLSGVSYNEQFF. The CDR3 DNA sequence: TGCGCCAGCAGTCTTAGCGGGGTTTCCTACAATGAGCAGTTCTTC.